This T cell receptor (beta chain) comes out of a study of shared clonotypes between healthy human individuals. Trimming cost V 7 bases and J 5 bases, with 23 bases left between them. There are 16 residues in the CDR3. Germline V lookup: CDR1 LNHDA, CDR2 SQIVND (reference sequence). The material for each subset, its genomic DNA, was split evenly across several immunoSEQ plates. Original processing methods: ImmunoSEQ gave junction-only sequences without quality scores, so filtering differed. Sequenced by immunoSEQ multiplex PCR; TCRdb stores in-frame clones only, minus some. The D gene and trimming were derived from the DNA, and the V and J assignments and clone size from that table. Here the sample spans 400,000 to 600,000 clones, about three quarters being singletons.

Source material: PBMCs. V and J are TRBV19 and TRBJ1-2; tentative D call: TRBD1 (6 bases). The sequence derives from a woman aged 40 to 55 in good health. Some clones in this sample may be carry-over from other donors' samples. CDR3 in amino acids: CASKQGGRGFGYGYTF. The CDR3 nucleotides are TGTGCCAGTAAACAGGGAGGACGAGGGTTCGGGTATGGCTACACCTTC.